These T cell receptor beta chains were read from a single sample in a study of blood T cell repertoires in COVID-19. TCRdb's table, derived via immunoSEQ multiplex PCR, lists solely in-frame clones and lacks some. This table holds about 140,000 clones, around 90% found once. Sequenced: peripheral blood. The receptors shown here come from a man between 65 and 85 years old with acute or convalescent COVID-19. Each CDR3 is given with its conserved first and last residue. D genes are given only for firm matches. Only part of the rows carry a size: once, few, many, or a class if the clone is expanded.

>NA|TRBV15|TRBD1|TRBJ2-7
TGTGCCACCAGCAGACGACAGGGTTTTGCAAGGGAAGAGCAGTACTTC
CATSRRQGFAREEQYF
>NA|TRBV9|TRBD1|TRBJ1-1
TGTGCCAGCAGCGTAGTTTCAGGGGGCGGGAATGGGACTGAAGCTTTCTTT
CASSVVSGGGNGTEAFF
>NA|TRBV14|NA|TRBJ1-4
TGTGCCAGCAGTCCCAAGGGGACTGCTAATGAAAAACTGTTTTTT
CASSPKGTANEKLFF
>NA|TRBV11-2|TRBD2|TRBJ2-3
TGTGCCAGCAGCTCCCCCCCGGGAGGCGGGGATACGCAGTATTTT
CASSSPPGGGDTQYF
>once|TRBV7-9|TRBD1|TRBJ2-7
TGTGCCAGCAGCTTGGGGACAGGTACCCTCGAGCAGTACTTC
CASSLGTGTLEQYF
>NA|TRBV11-2|NA|TRBJ1-1
TGTGCCAGCAGCCTTTCGGACAGTTTGTTCACTGAAGCTTTCTTT
CASSLSDSLFTEAFF
>once|TRBV4-1|TRBD1|TRBJ1-2
TGCGCCAGCAGCCAAGATTCGCGGACAGGTCTTCCTAACTATGGCTACACCTTC
CASSQDSRTGLPNYGYTF
>once|TRBV5-1|TRBD1|TRBJ2-3
TGCGCCAGCAGCTTCCGGGACAGGGGTCGAACAGATACGCAGTATTTT
CASSFRDRGRTDTQYF
>NA|TRBV10-3|TRBD1|TRBJ1-3
TGTGCCATCAGTGACCCGGGACAGGTCTCTGGAAACACCATATATTTT
CAISDPGQVSGNTIYF
>NA|TRBV7-2|NA|TRBJ2-2
TGTGCCAGCAGCTTAGAGCCCGCGATCGGGGAGCTGTTTTTT
CASSLEPAIGELFF
>NA|TRBV2|NA|TRBJ1-5
TGTGCCAGCAGTATGAACCCAGGAACTAGCAATCAGCCCCAGCATTTT
CASSMNPGTSNQPQHF
>NA|TRBV6-4|NA|TRBJ1-5
TGTGCCAGCAGTGAAGGCAGGGGCAATCAGCCCCAGCATTTT
CASSEGRGNQPQHF
>NA|TRBV5-8|NA|TRBJ1-5
TGTGCCAGCAGCTTGGGGAGGTCGGGAGGCAGCAATCAGCCCCAGCATTTT
CASSLGRSGGSNQPQHF
>NA|TRBV6-6|TRBD2|TRBJ2-2
TGTGCCAGCAGCCTCGGACTAGCTGCGAACACCGGGGAGCTGTTTTTT
CASSLGLAANTGELFF
>NA|TRBV6-5|TRBD1|TRBJ1-5
TGTGCCAGCACCCCACGGACAGGGGGCAATCAGCCCCAGCATTTT
CASTPRTGGNQPQHF
>NA|TRBV4-2|NA|TRBJ1-1
TGTGCCAGCAGCCAAGATTCCCGGACTGAAGCTTTCTTT
CASSQDSRTEAFF
>NA|TRBV9|TRBD2|TRBJ2-3
TGTGCCAGCAGTCGACTAGCTTCTCACACAGATACGCAGTATTTT
CASSRLASHTDTQYF
>NA|TRBV19|NA|TRBJ1-4
TGTGCCAGTAAAAACAGCAGGGCAACTAATGAAAAACTGTTTTTT
CASKNSRATNEKLFF
>NA|TRBV7-8|NA|TRBJ2-3
TGTGCCAGCAGCTTAATGGGGGGAGATACGCAGTATTTT
CASSLMGGDTQYF
>NA|TRBV5-8|TRBD1|TRBJ2-1
TGTGCCAGCAGTTCAGGAGACAGGGGGTACAATGAGCAGTTCTTC
CASSSGDRGYNEQFF
>once|TRBV5-6|TRBD2|TRBJ2-5
TGTGCCAGCAGCTGGACACCGACTCGGGGGGGCCAACAAGAGACCCAGTACTTC
CASSWTPTRGGQQETQYF
>NA|TRBV19|NA|TRBJ1-4
TGTGCCAGTAGCACAAGGGGTGCAACTAATGAAAAACTGTTTTTT
CASSTRGATNEKLFF
>NA|TRBV6-5|NA|TRBJ1-1
TGTGCCAGCAGTTATCTCTATAACCGATTGAACACTGAAGCTTTCTTT
CASSYLYNRLNTEAFF
>NA|TRBV19|TRBD1|TRBJ1-2
TGTGCCAGTAGTTTGCTAGGACAGGATGTCGGCTACACCTTC
CASSLLGQDVGYTF
>once|TRBV9|TRBD1|TRBJ1-4
TGTGCCAGCAGCCTTTGGACAGGGACTAATGAAAAACTGTTTTTT
CASSLWTGTNEKLFF
>NA|TRBV6-2/TRBV6-3|NA|TRBJ2-5
TGTGCCAGCAGTGCGGGACTGCCGGTGGAGACCCAGTACTTC
CASSAGLPVETQYF
>NA|TRBV4-1|NA|TRBJ2-3
TGCGCCAGCAGCCAAGATGGGTCGGCGATAGCGGCCCAGTTGACGCAGTATTTT
CASSQDGSAIAAQLTQYF
>NA|TRBV5-1|NA|TRBJ2-1
TGCGCCAGCAGCTTGGGGACAATCTCCTACAATGAGCAGTTCTTC
CASSLGTISYNEQFF